The 6 T cell receptor beta chains listed next were all sequenced from one sample in a study of blood T cell repertoires in COVID-19. Repertoires were generated with immunoSEQ multiplex PCR, while TCRdb's copy carries only in-frame clones and drops some. Here the sample spans 100,000 to 150,000 clones, 92% being singletons. Sequenced input: peripheral blood. These receptor sequences come from a man aged 45 to 65 with COVID-19, enrolled during active disease.

This chain connects TRBV5-4 to TRBJ2-2, with 12 positions matching TRBD1. The CDR3 totals 18 residues. Germline V lookup: CDR1 SGHNT, CDR2 YYREEE (reference sequence). V was pared by 0 bases and J by 4 bases, with 7 bases of the junction left unmatched. The CDR3 region is CASSLAGTGGAGTGELFF. The CDR3 region has the DNA TGTGCCAGCAGCTTGGCAGGGACAGGGGGCGCGGGCACCGGGGAGCTGTTTTTT.

About this clone: At one of its ends the junction is not consistent with the germline gene, which may arise from a read error. This CDR3 is CSASGFEF. The CDR3 coding sequence is TGCAGCGCCTCAGGGTTTGAGTTT. The chain links TRBV29-1 to TRBJ1-1; tentative D call: TRBD1 (5 bases). Germline-derived CDR1 and CDR2 are SQVTM and ANQGSEA. The CDR3 has 8 amino acids.

The V gene is TRBV14, the J gene TRBJ1-2; unclear D gene. Germline CDR1 reads SGHDN; CDR2 reads FVKESK. The CDR3 totals 14 residues. V shed 0 bases and J shed 8 bases, with 13 bases lying between them. The CDR3 spells CASSQDLGHRGYTF. As DNA, the CDR3 is TGTGCCAGCAGCCAAGATCTGGGCCATAGGGGCTACACCTTC.

CDR3 protein: CASSDGPSGSPLHF. Written as DNA, the CDR3 is TGTGCCAGCAGTGACGGCCCTTCGGGTTCACCCCTCCACTTT. This chain connects TRBV2 to TRBJ1-6; no firm D call. The V end was cut by 3 bases, the J end by 9 bases, with 12 bases between. CDR1 is SNHLY, CDR2 FYNNEI, per germline. This CDR3 has 14 amino acids.

In its sample, this clone was seen once. The gene calls are TRBV28 and TRBJ2-1; D might be TRBD1 (6 bases). Germline V lookup: CDR1 MDHEN, CDR2 SYDVKM. This CDR3 contains 13 residues. V gave up 4 bases and J gave up 16 bases, with 20 bases separating them. The CDR3 loop reads CASSSTGQLKGFF. CDR3 nucleotide sequence: TGTGCCAGCAGTTCAACCGGACAGTTAAAGGGCTTCTTC.

V gene TRBV28 combines with J gene TRBJ1-2; D not certain. There are 13 residues in the CDR3. The germline gives CDR1 MDHEN, CDR2 SYDVKM. V shed 3 bases and J shed 2 bases, with 7 bases lying between them. The DNA of the CDR3 is TGTGCCAGCAGTTTGAGTCTCAACTATGGCTACACCTTC. Its translation is CASSLSLNYGYTF.